The TCR beta chain described here comes from a study of metastatic and nonmetastatic thyroid tumors (dated by TCRdb to the early 2020s). Background for the entire study: Repertoires were compared across peripheral blood and tumor or nodule tissue samples from malignant and benign thyroid patients.

V and J are truncated by 5 bases and 10 bases respectively, leaving an intervening sequence of 23 bases. Per the germline V gene (reference sequence), LNHDA is the CDR1 and SQIVND is the CDR2. Reading from cysteine to phenylalanine, the CDR3 counts 15 amino acids. Only the CDR3 DNA stays, 45 bases, in frame from base 1. The library was prepared using PCR. The instrument was an Illumina HiSeq 4000. High-throughput sequencing was used to profile the CDR3 region of the TCR beta-chain in every patient. In the paper's pipeline: A classifier to discriminate distant-metastatic papillary thyroid cancer patients was built from CDR3 differences across clinicopathological groups. To measure repertoire diversity the researchers used the Shannon index, while the Morisita-Horn index served to gauge how similar the tumor and blood repertoires were. TCRdb trimmed the raw reads at Q25, called clones with MiXCR and kept productive beta chains. TCRdb, not the original authors, processed these V and J calls. The sample records 20,000 to 25,000 clones, approximately 22% of which are singletons. Roughly 4.4% of the sample rests with the top ten.

The paper's findings and limits, for the study overall: TCR beta diversity was reported as significantly higher in malignant tumors than in benign nodules, in both blood and tumor samples.

No treatment had been received by any patient before thyroid surgery. Using T-cell receptor beta sequencing, the researchers looked back retrospectively at clinical samples from patients, gathered between the early 2010s and the late 2010s. This clone was seen at least ten times. Its recognized antigen is unknown. No base qualities exist here, and no much larger clone lies one base off it. Sequenced material: adjacent normal tissue. The source of this sequence is a female donor with papillary thyroid cancer or a benign thyroid nodule (not recorded which). Some clones in this sample may be carry-over from other donors' samples. This chain is built from TRBV19 and TRBJ2-5; the D region possibly corresponds to TRBD1 (6 bases align). The CDR3 has the sequence CASSPRDRSEVNQYF. DNA sequence: TGTGCCAGTAGTCCCAGAGACAGGTCGGAAGTAAACCAGTACTTC. This CDR3, with the reference TRBV19 and TRBJ2-5 proteins standing in past its ends, gives the full variable domain DGGITQSPKYLFRKEGQNVTLSCEQNLNHDAMYWYRQDPGQGLRLIYYSQIVNDFQKGDIAEGYSVSREKKESFPLTVTSAQKNPTAFYLCASSPRDRSEVNQYFGPGTRLLVL.